This T cell receptor beta chain stems from a study of blood T cell repertoires in COVID-19 (dated by TCRdb to the early 2020s). For context, the study as a whole: Samples covering the acute and convalescent phases of COVID-19 were provided by collaborators in the United States, Italy and Spain. The sample metadata nearly always contained a de-identified subject ID, COVID-19 status, age in years and sex. A freely available public database, intended as a resource for researchers studying the immune response to SARS-CoV-2, is where the repertoires were released. The samples were drawn from the first 160 participants of the ongoing ImmuneRACE study and from roughly 1,300 subjects provided by 6 global collaborators. Subjects who had been exposed to COVID-19, were actively infected with it, or had recovered from it provided the deeply sampled blood TCRbeta repertoires that made up the dataset. The prospective study material was composed of cDNA or gDNA derived from T cells, B-cell-depleted T cells, or PBMCs. Where available, HLA class I and class II types were taken from metadata supplied by the sample provider and were not determined by assay-based typing. What the research found in general, with its limitations: The quantity of clinical and demographic metadata differed by source and by participant and was supplied without curation.

CDR1 ENHRY and CDR2 SYGVKD are derived from the germline V gene. The CDR3 covers 13 residues, taking in both the cysteine and the phenylalanine. Solely the CDR3 DNA is kept, with 39 bases framed from the first base. V loses 3 bases, J loses 2 bases, and the germline ends lie 8 bases apart. The collaborating institutions used their own protocols to collect whole blood in K2EDTA tubes. For TCRbeta analysis, collaborator samples were shipped as frozen whole blood, as isolated PBMCs, or as DNA extracted from either sample type. In regard to this clone: What this receptor recognizes is not known. Per-nucleotide qualities are absent, and no much larger clonotype sits a single base away.

The immunoSEQ Assay, a bias-controlled multiplex PCR, was used to amplify TCRbeta CDR3 regions from genomic DNA. In the authors' own workflow: Within the assay, amplification of reference gene primers was used to estimate how many nucleated cells each sample contained. Sequence reads were collapsed and filtered to measure the absolute abundance of every unique TCRbeta CDR3 rearrangement. For each sample, productive Simpson clonality was calculated by taking the square root of Simpson's diversity index across productive rearrangements. TCRdb re-hosts the immuneACCESS table, in-frame sequences only. Its copies lack some clones; in the studies checked, an unresolved V gene accounts for under half of them, and the cause for the rest is not known. V, J and clone size are those of that table, while D and trimming were read from the DNA. This sample gives 9,500 to 15,000 clones in total; more than 80% of them show up just once. Of the sample, less than 6% is held by the ten largest clones.

This chain joins TRBV10-3 to TRBJ2-7; the D gene lacks a confident call. This receptor was identified in a human donor in a cohort sampled during active COVID-19. The sample comprised peripheral blood. The DNA sequence is given as TGTGCCATCAGTGACTCACAGACCTACGAGCAGTACTTC. Its protein reads: CAISDSQTYEQYF.